This TCR beta chain was recovered during a study of cytomegalovirus exposure and HLA in healthy donors. CDR3 length: 13 amino acids. The V and J ends lost 5 bases and 9 bases respectively, with 13 bases between them. CDR1 and CDR2 (germline): PRHDT, FYEKMQ (reference sequence). Concerning this clone: Its antigen is currently unknown.

Regarding the study as a whole: It was in a later analysis that TCR association rates were seen to vary by HLA locus, highest for DRB1 and lowest for HLA-C. The dataset shows that most TCR sequences were rare, while some public TCRs occurred in many donors. The study put some 150 TCR beta chains on its list as cytomegalovirus-associated.

PCR was performed using 60 Vbeta and 13 Jbeta primers. Profiling relied on immunoSEQ multiplex PCR, and the TCRdb table lists in-frame clones only, not all of them. The sample lists about 50,000 clones; roughly 75% were seen once. The sequencing sample was made of PBMCs. The chain links TRBV13 to TRBJ1-4; D remains unclear. This clonotype was obtained from a man younger than 40 in good health and CMV-seropositive. The CDR3 here is CASSVGPGQKLFF. The CDR3 DNA reads as TGTGCCAGCAGCGTTGGGCCAGGCCAAAAACTGTTTTTT.